This T cell receptor beta chain was obtained from a study of cytomegalovirus exposure and HLA in healthy donors (dated by TCRdb to between 2016 and 2019). Broadly, across the study: An earlier analysis of roughly 500 of the donors reported more than 250 Gb of sequence data and 100 million to 140 million unique TCR beta sequences from 150 million to 200 million T cells. In an earlier analysis of several hundred of the donors, high-throughput TCR beta sequencing was used to judge whether each TCR beta V gene segment behaved as functional or pseudogenic. The number of typed donors differed by locus: roughly 629-640 for A, B, C, DRB1 and DQB1; about 520 for DQA1; 606 for DPA1; and 450 to 480 for DPB1. A later genetic analysis used genome-wide SNP genotypes for about three fifths of the 666 donors, treating that subset as a discovery cohort. The study aimed to test whether cataloging public T cell receptors could reveal signatures of past pathogen exposure. The later analysis used no new phenotypic data to find candidate immune exposures, relying instead on TCR beta sequences and their occurrence across donors. To predict cytomegalovirus infection status, the study brought together high-throughput TCR immunosequencing, statistical association of individual TCRs with disease status, and machine learning. HLA typing included class I and class II loci at four-digit resolution. Besides the first cohort of roughly 640 subjects, a separate validation cohort made up of 120 different subjects was used. To study patterns of TCR occurrence, a later analysis re-analyzed previously published TCR beta repertoires from 650 to 750 donors and added high-resolution HLA genotyping. Four or five DR-DQ haplotypes were handled as single units for association and clustering because linkage in the cohort was strong. The T cell repertoires of roughly 660 subjects were profiled by immunosequencing and related to cytomegalovirus serostatus. All discovery cohort repertoires had been generated using a single sequencing platform. Donor age, sex, ethnicity and CMV serostatus were compiled alongside the repertoire data. Approximately 310 gigabases of sequencing data and about 92 million unique TCR sequences made up an early release that covered several hundred HLA-typed donors. On average, 235,054 unique TCR beta nucleotide sequences were sequenced per donor among 398 genotyped donors of the cohort, with roughly 18% of those sequences being non-productive. The genetic ancestry cluster associated with self-reported Caucasian donors included over 65% of the approximately 410 genotyped donors. Study-level results and caveats: Some IMGT-functional V segments, including TRBV6-2 and TRBV6-3, could not be told apart with the 87-base-pair reads, so those segments were excluded. The study gave a list of roughly 150 TCR beta chains associated with cytomegalovirus. The earlier analysis of 587 of the donors excluded some 15 rarely observed V segments, including chromosome 9 orphons, because counts were too low. According to a later analysis, parvovirus B19, influenza, CMV and Epstein-Barr virus appeared linked to several top co-occurrence clusters. An association between a missense DCLRE1C variant and V-gene and J-gene trimming of TCR beta chains was found in a later genetic analysis and replicated in an independent cohort. A further reported finding was that TCR beta sequences accurately predicted the HLA-A and HLA-B alleles for most subjects in the first cohort. An earlier analysis of around 600 of the donors showed that most TCR beta V segments appeared in productive rearrangements either about 90% or about 30% of the time, which broadly matched IMGT annotations. A later analysis found that TCR association rates varied across HLA loci, with DRB1 alleles showing the most associated TCRs and HLA-C alleles the fewest. Compared with equally common non-associated chains, HLA-associated TCR beta chains in a later analysis were more clonally expanded and had lower generation probabilities. A cluster of highly shared sequence variants was judged likely to be a technical artifact of the sequencing pipeline. In both the original and validation cohorts, the classifier was reported to diagnose cytomegalovirus status with high specificity and sensitivity. The cohort was sequenced for TCR beta chains only, and without alpha or paired-chain data the features that could be detected were limited. Roughly uniform sequencing depth across donors was assumed in presence/absence analyses, although this assumption may not hold. In a later genetic analysis, fewer N-insertions in productive TCRs were reported among donors in an Asian-associated ancestry cluster than the roughly 700-donor mean. Because HLA typing was unavailable for some donors at each locus, only the typed subset was used in association tests. Assigning TCR associations to individual alleles was difficult when HLA alleles, especially DR and DQ, strongly co-occurred. At a false discovery rate of 0.05, a later analysis linked fewer than 20,000 TCR beta sequences to specific HLA alleles. Linkage disequilibrium might explain the correlated functional status among segregating V segments, but an unknown experimental factor could not be excluded. According to the authors, the approach could potentially be generalized to other disease states and immunological phenotypes. Immune exposure information for the cohort was limited to CMV serostatus. According to a later analysis, most CMV-associated TCR beta chains appeared to be HLA-restricted, and the HLA associations seemed to be driven largely by CMV exposure. A few of the identified cytomegalovirus-associated TCR beta chains were confirmed in vitro to be specific for cytomegalovirus antigens. Across donors, most TCR sequences were observed very rarely, whereas some public TCRs were present in many individuals.

About this clone itself: No cognate antigen has been identified for it. No base-level quality is on record; no much larger clone is a single base apart.

In total, approximately 610 healthy bone marrow donors made up the cohort. At the time of sampling, all cohort members were nominally healthy, though unrecorded immune exposures were likely present. The donor was CMV seronegative and belonged to the group of several hundred seronegative cohort members. Every donor gave a peripheral blood sample, and the peripheral blood mononuclear cells from that sample were used for TCR beta sequencing. Genomic DNA extraction from the blood cell samples was performed with the Qiagen DNeasy Blood Extraction Kit. Libraries came from the immunoSEQ multiplex PCR assay. The multiplex PCR relied on a mix of 60 forward primers for TCR Vbeta segments and 13 reverse primers for TCR Jbeta segments. The CDR3 region of rearranged TCR beta genes was amplified from genomic DNA by a multiplex PCR assay. Amplified TCR beta libraries were sequenced as 87-base-pair reads on the Illumina HiSeq System. In the authors' own workflow: A later analysis counted about 80 million unique TCR beta chains across the approximately 700 repertoires, and roughly 11 million of these chains were shared by at least two donors. A nearest-neighbor algorithm error-corrected the raw reads and collapsed the reads into unique sequences, merging closely related sequences to remove PCR and sequencing errors. CDR3 sequences were aligned to IMGT reference sequences to assign V, D and J gene segments. For a sequence to be retained, a match of at least six nucleotides was required to both a V gene segment and a J gene segment. A rearrangement was called productive if the CDR3 had no stop codons and remained in frame with V and J, and every other rearrangement was called non-productive. CDR3 was defined by IMGT convention, running from the second conserved V-encoded cysteine to the conserved J-encoded phenylalanine. The earlier analysis of fewer than 700 of the donors excluded sequences that lacked an unambiguous match to a single V gene segment. In an earlier analysis of more than 500 of the donors, a V segment was called functional when productive rearrangements were above 56.7%, and segregating when the standard deviation between donors exceeded 5%. A statistical classification framework was developed to diagnose cytomegalovirus status using the catalog of TCR beta chain sequences. A later analysis assigned V and J genes by comparing TCR nucleotide sequences with IMGT/GENE-DB human TR gene sequences. In a later analysis, CDR3 sequences and most-parsimonious VDJ recombination scenarios were assigned using the TCRdist pipeline. A later analysis defined each TCR beta chain by its CDR3 amino acid sequence plus V-gene family, and excluded reads lacking a unique V-gene family. As a way to deal with suspected cross-contamination and a sequencing artifact, a later analysis dropped hundreds of nucleotide sequences that were highly shared and had low generation probability. A later analysis calculated a clonal expansion index for each public chain from normalized within-repertoire ranks of inferred template counts. In a later analysis, generation probabilities were computed using a VDJ recombination model fitted to out-of-frame rearrangements, and the results were checked against IGoR. Hypergeometric tests were used in a later analysis to score TCR-TCR, TCR-HLA and TCR-CMV co-occurrence, with a repertoire-size bias correction applied to the TCR pairs. In a later analysis, false discovery rates were estimated by permuting HLA or CMV assignments 20 times. In a later analysis, co-occurring TCRs were grouped using DBSCAN, with TCRdist sequence similarity added in when clustering inside HLA-allele-positive subsets. Repertoires with fewer than 30,000 or more than 120,000 public chains were left out of co-occurrence clustering, as were a few repertoires with anomalous nucleotide sharing. Not all clones reach the TCRdb copy of this immuneACCESS table, which keeps in-frame sequences only. Checked studies attribute under half of the gap to unresolved V genes and leave the rest unexplained. The V and J calls and the clone size are those of that table, but D and trimming were determined from the DNA. The table for this sample lists 150,000 to 200,000 clones; around 80% of them were counted only once. Clones ranked in the top ten supply more than 1.5% of the sample.

Trimming takes 1 base from V and 6 bases from J, and the germline ends sit 9 bases apart. The CDR3 sequence holds 13 residues, the cysteine and phenylalanine included. The only DNA kept is the CDR3, 39 bases in frame from the first base. Taken from the germline V gene, the CDR1 and CDR2 loops are MNHNS and SASEGT. The chain is made from TRBV6-1 and TRBJ1-2, with TRBD1 perhaps the D gene, on 6 matching bases. The TCR was taken from a middle-aged man in good health and CMV-seronegative. The sample taken for sequencing was PBMCs. CDR3 protein: CASSEDRANGYTF. The DNA sequence is given as TGTGCCAGCAGTGAAGACAGGGCCAATGGCTACACCTTC.